The 32 T cell receptor beta chains below come from one sample, sequenced in a study of T cells in Graves' hyperthyroidism and ophthalmopathy. Researchers took RNA transcripts and amplified the TCR beta CDR3 regions from them. First-round RT-PCR with HTBI primers amplified the TCR CDR3 region. TCRdb passed the multiplex PCR reads through MiXCR, listing each CDR3 protein once. The sample contains 200,000 to 250,000 distinct CDR3 sequences, 15% to 20% of which appear only once. The sample consisted of blood. These TCRs come from a young woman with Graves' ophthalmopathy.

This clonotype was seen many times. V is TRBV2 and J is TRBJ1-2; a possible D gene is TRBD1 (5 bases). Between the trimmed V and J ends, which lost 7 bases and 3 bases, there was a span of 12 bases. The CDR3 extends over 13 amino acids. Per the germline V gene, CDR1 is SNHLY and CDR2 is FYNNEI. DNA for the CDR3: TGTGCCAGCATCTTGGCCAGGGACTATGGCTACACCTTC. Translating it yields CASILARDYGYTF.

This clonotype was counted ten times or more. The gene calls are TRBV30 and TRBJ2-3, with TRBD2 matching over 13 bases. This CDR3 spans 18 amino acids. CDR1 and CDR2 (germline): GTSNPN, SVGIG (reference sequence). Unmatched junction bases numbered 9, after V lost 3 bases and J lost 0 bases. CDR3 residues: CAWRLAGGRVESTDTQYF. As DNA, the CDR3 is TGTGCCTGGAGACTAGCGGGGGGGCGAGTTGAAAGCACAGATACGCAGTATTTT.

In this sample, this clonotype turned up many times. V usage is TRBV24-1 and J usage is TRBJ1-6; 8 nucleotides agree with TRBD1. This CDR3 region has 16 residues. Trimming at V came to 1 base and at J to 10 bases, leaving 8 bases not matched to a gene. The germline gives CDR1 KGHDR, CDR2 SFDVKD. The CDR3 coding sequence is TGTGCCACCAGTGATTTTGGCGACAGGGGACCATCACCCCTCCACTTT. It is translated as CATSDFGDRGPSPLHF.

The chain uses TRBV28 and TRBJ2-7; maybe TRBD2 (5 bases). The DNA end lines up better with TRBJ2-1; the J call may be wrong. The CDR3 is 12 amino acids. Germline-derived CDR1 and CDR2 are MDHEN and SYDVKM. CDR3 DNA: TGTGCCAGCAGTTTGGGGAGCTACGAGCAGTTCTTC. Encoded protein: CASSLGSYEQFF.

V gene TRBV2 combines with J gene TRBJ2-5; 8 nucleotides match TRBD2. The ends lost 9 bases at V and 4 bases at J; junction bases unmatched: 4. This CDR3 has 12 residues. Germline V gene data show CDR1 as SNHLY and CDR2 as FYNNEI. CDR3 bases: TGTGCCAGTAGCGGGAAAGGAGAGACCCAGTACTTC. Its translation: CASSGKGETQYF. Filled out from reference TRBV2 and TRBJ2-5, the complete variable domain reads EPEVTQTPSHQVTQMGQEVILRCVPISNHLYFYWYRQILGQKVEFLVSFYNNEISEKSEIFDDQFSVERPDGSNFTLKIRSTKLEDSAMYFCASSGKGETQYFGPGTRLLVL.

Many counts were recorded for this clonotype. This chain uses TRBV20-1 with TRBJ1-2; 10 bases map to TRBD1. CDR1 and CDR2 (germline): DFQATT, SNEGSKA (reference sequence). CDR3 length: 18 amino acids. The V and J ends lost 1 base and 1 base, in that order; junction bases with no gene match: 12. CDR3 protein: CSARATSTTGGFNYGYTF. As DNA, the CDR3 is TGCAGTGCTAGAGCAACCAGTACGACAGGGGGCTTTAACTATGGCTACACCTTC.

This clonotype has ten or more counts. The rearrangement joins TRBV11-2 to TRBJ1-6; no reliable D call. The CDR3 runs to 13 residues. Germline V gene sequence: CDR1 SGHAT, CDR2 FQNNGV. Trimming took 3 bases from V and 5 from J, leaving 5 bases between them. The CDR3 bases are TGTGCCAGCAGCTTGAGAGATAATTCACCCCTCCACTTT. Amino acid sequence: CASSLRDNSPLHF.

This clonotype was picked up a small number of times. This may come from a read error, since a much larger clone is one base off. This chain joins TRBV6-1 and TRBJ1-5, with D unresolved. CDR1 MNHNS and CDR2 SASEGT come from the germline V gene. Trimming took 3 bases from V and 0 from J, leaving 3 bases between them. This CDR3 has 13 amino acids. CDR3 sequence (DNA): TGTGCCAGCAGTGATAATAGCAATCAGCCCCAGCATTTT. Its translation: CASSDNSNQPQHF.

This clonotype was seen repeatedly, ten times or more. The chain employs TRBV7-8 and TRBJ2-5, with D possibly being TRBD2 (5 bases). Between the trimmed V and J ends, which lost 1 base and 0 bases, there was a span of 9 bases. The CDR3 has 15 residues. Looked up from germline, CDR1 is SGHVS and CDR2 is FQNEAQ. This chain's CDR3 is CASSLDSGYQETQYF. The CDR3 nucleotides read TGTGCCAGCAGCTTAGACAGCGGTTACCAAGAGACCCAGTACTTC.

The rearrangement joins TRBV29-1 to TRBJ1-1; D is ambiguous. The CDR3 totals 14 residues. V lost 3 bases to trimming and J lost 5 bases, with 16 bases between them. Germline lookup yields CDR1 SQVTM and CDR2 ANQGSEA. CDR3 loop: CSVENHKVTTEAFF. The CDR3 nucleotides read TGCAGCGTTGAGAACCACAAGGTAACGACTGAAGCTTTCTTT.

The chain couples TRBV7-2 to TRBJ2-5; 10 nucleotides align to TRBD2. Trimming cost V 4 bases and J 3 bases; bases outside gene matches: 2. CDR3 length: 14 residues. CDR1 is SGHTA, CDR2 FQGNSA, per germline. CDR3 region: CASSCLAGEETQYF. The CDR3 nucleotides are TGTGCCAGCAGCTGCCTAGCGGGAGAAGAGACCCAGTACTTC.

This clonotype came up many times. The rearrangement joins TRBV6-1 to TRBJ1-2, with D hard to call. This CDR3 spans 14 amino acids. Germline CDR1 MNHNS, CDR2 SASEGT. With 3 bases removed from V and 0 bases from J, the gap between germline ends came to 8 bases. The CDR3 is CASSDITANYGYTF. The CDR3 DNA follows: TGTGCCAGCAGTGATATAACAGCTAACTATGGCTACACCTTC.

This clonotype was counted many times. The rearrangement joins TRBV11-2 to TRBJ1-1; no clear D. Trimming removed 2 bases from V and 7 bases from J, with 5 bases in between. Per germline, CDR1 SGHAT and CDR2 FQNNGV. The CDR3 contains 11 residues. The CDR3 sequence: CASSLLNEAFF. The CDR3 coding sequence is TGTGCCAGCAGCTTACTCAATGAAGCTTTCTTT.

By share of the sample, this clonotype is large (0.1 to 1%). The rearrangement joins TRBV29-1 to TRBJ2-3; D not resolved. Germline V CDR1 and CDR2: SQVTM, ANQGSEA. Trimming stripped 0 bases from V and 2 bases from J, with 15 bases between. The CDR3 loop spans 16 amino acids. The CDR3 DNA reads TGCAGCGTTGAAGATGTCAACTACCTAAACACAGATACGCAGTATTTT. As protein: CSVEDVNYLNTDTQYF.

There are many counts of this clonotype. The J gene is TRBJ2-5, the V gene TRBV20-1; the D gene is possibly TRBD1 (6 bases). The V gene's germline CDR1 is DFQATT and CDR2 SNEGSKA (reference sequence). Trimming stripped 1 base from V and 0 bases from J, with 9 bases between. The CDR3 is 14 residues long. CDR3 residues: CSARVDRNQETQYF. CDR3 sequence (DNA): TGCAGTGCTAGAGTGGACAGAAACCAAGAGACCCAGTACTTC.

This clonotype was detected many times. This chain connects TRBV20-1 to TRBJ2-5; TRBD1 is a possible D gene (6 bases). This CDR3 comprises 13 residues. CDR1 and CDR2 from the germline V gene are DFQATT and SNEGSKA (reference sequence). V was clipped by 0 bases and J by 7 bases, with 12 bases between them. The CDR3 protein is CSAREGAVGTQYF. The DNA for the CDR3 is TGCAGTGCTAGAGAGGGGGCAGTGGGGACCCAGTACTTC.

This clonotype turned up a few times. V usage is TRBV27 and J usage is TRBJ1-5; 11 positions agree with TRBD1. With 3 bases clipped from V and 7 bases from J, the junction kept 14 bases outside the gene matches. This CDR3 has 18 residues. Per germline, CDR1 MNHEY and CDR2 SMNVEV (reference sequence). In DNA form, the CDR3 reads TGTGCCAGCAGTTTCGGAGCCGGGACAGGGGGAAGTCGGCAGCCCCAGCATTTT. It yields the protein CASSFGAGTGGSRQPQHF.

This clonotype was detected many times. J is TRBJ2-1 and V is TRBV2; 8 bases agree with TRBD1. CDR3 length: 17 amino acids. CDR1 and CDR2 from the germline V gene are SNHLY and FYNNEI. The V gene end was trimmed by 1 base and the J gene end by 5 bases; junction bases not matched to a gene: 10. CDR3 sequence reads: CASSEVYWTGKHNEQFF. CDR3 coding DNA: TGTGCCAGCAGTGAAGTCTATTGGACAGGGAAGCACAATGAGCAGTTCTTC.

There are many counts of this clonotype. V gene TRBV5-1 combines with J gene TRBJ2-7, with 10 bases lining up with TRBD1. Germline CDR1 is SGHRS and CDR2 is YFSETQ. The CDR3 is made up of 17 amino acids. V was pared by 0 bases and J by 4 bases, with 10 bases of the junction left unmatched. The CDR3 here is CASSLALRGTGAYEQYF. The CDR3 DNA follows: TGCGCCAGCAGCTTGGCCCTTCGGGGGACAGGGGCGTACGAGCAGTACTTC.

This clonotype was detected ten times or more. The rearrangement joins TRBV2 to TRBJ1-5, with no clear D. Trimming left V 5 bases short and J 7 bases short, with 18 bases between. The CDR3 has 15 amino acids. Germline CDR1 is SNHLY and CDR2 is FYNNEI. The CDR3 DNA follows: TGTGCCAGCAGTCAAAACTTTGTCCCGGGGCAGCCCCAGCATTTT. Amino acid sequence: CASSQNFVPGQPQHF.

Only a few counts were recorded for this clonotype. A much larger clone lies one base from this, so it may be a read error. The J gene is TRBJ1-1, the V gene TRBV10-2, with 8 bases identical to TRBD1. CDR1 and CDR2 from the germline V gene are WSHSY and SAAADI. This CDR3 is 15 amino acids long. CDR3 sequence (DNA): TGCGCCAGCAGTGAGTTCAGGACAGGGAACACTGAAACTTTCTTT. This codes for CASSEFRTGNTETFF.

The chain is built from TRBV10-3 and TRBJ2-7, with TRBD2 matching 10 bases. Germline values: CDR1 ENHRY, CDR2 SYGVKD. V was pared by 6 bases and J by 6 bases, with 8 bases of the junction left unmatched. The CDR3 covers 14 residues. The CDR3 protein is CAIRRAGGPGEQYF. The CDR3 region has the DNA TGTGCCATCAGGAGAGCGGGGGGGCCCGGCGAGCAGTACTTC.

This clonotype was seen repeatedly, ten times or more. The chain has TRBV13 and TRBJ1-2, with D hard to call. This CDR3 is 15 amino acids long. V lost 11 bases, J lost 0 bases, and 19 bases lay in between. Germline-derived CDR1 and CDR2 are PRHDT and FYEKMQ (reference sequence). The CDR3 is CASSMWSNSNYGYTF. The CDR3 region has the DNA TGTGCCTCCAGCATGTGGTCTAACTCTAACTATGGCTACACCTTC.

This clonotype was counted ten times or more. The rearrangement uses TRBV28 and TRBJ1-5; D perhaps matches TRBD1 (5 bases). The V end lost 3 bases, the J end lost 6 bases, and 9 bases lay between the germline ends. This CDR3 is built from 13 residues. CDR1 and CDR2 from the germline V gene are MDHEN and SYDVKM. The CDR3 here is CASSLWGPQPQHF. The CDR3 coding sequence is TGTGCCAGCAGTTTGTGGGGCCCTCAGCCCCAGCATTTT.

This clonotype has a count of ten or more. This chain connects TRBV30 to TRBJ1-5; D uncertain. CDR1 and CDR2 from the germline V gene are GTSNPN and SVGIG (reference sequence). V shed 0 bases and J shed 4 bases, with 13 bases lying between them. The CDR3 spans 15 residues. The CDR3 loop reads CAWSVGYSRNQPQHF. CDR3 nucleotides: TGTGCCTGGAGTGTCGGGTACAGTCGAAATCAGCCCCAGCATTTT.

This clonotype was detected many times. The chain carries TRBV9 and TRBJ1-4; D is undetermined. Trimming stripped 0 bases from V and 4 bases from J, with 10 bases between. The germline CDR1 and CDR2 sequences are SGDLS and YYNGEE. The CDR3 sequence is 15 residues long. The CDR3 bases are TGTGCCAGCAGCGTAGTGGGAGGGTTTAATGAAAAACTGTTTTTT. This gives the protein CASSVVGGFNEKLFF.

Ten or more counts support this clonotype. The rearrangement joins TRBV27 to TRBJ1-5, with TRBD1 matching over 9 bases. Losses at the gene ends were 5 bases for V and 0 bases for J; bases not matched to a gene: 14. The CDR3 runs 19 residues. CDR1 is MNHEY and CDR2 is SMNVEV in the germline V gene (reference sequence). The CDR3 coding sequence is TGTGCCAGCAGTCGACCCCCAAGACAGGGGGGCTATAGCAATCAGCCCCAGCATTTT. Translation gives CASSRPPRQGGYSNQPQHF.

This clonotype has a count of ten or more. The rearrangement uses TRBV24-1 and TRBJ2-1, with 7 bases that match TRBD2. Per germline, CDR1 KGHDR and CDR2 SFDVKD. V was pared by 2 bases and J by 6 bases, with 3 bases of the junction left unmatched. The CDR3 loop spans 14 amino acids. As DNA, the CDR3 is TGTGCCACCAGTGATTGGGGGGGAGTCAATGAGCAGTTCTTC. Translation: CATSDWGGVNEQFF.

This clonotype was picked up many times. The V gene is TRBV4-2, the J gene TRBJ2-1, with 11 bases matching TRBD2. The junction had 4 bases not matched to a gene; V was cut back by 0 bases and J by 6 bases. In germline, CDR1 is LGHNA, CDR2 YNFKEQ. CDR3 length: 16 amino acids. CDR3 sequence (DNA): TGTGCCAGCAGCCAAGATGCTAGCGGGGGGTTCAATGAGCAGTTCTTC. Translated: CASSQDASGGFNEQFF.

This clonotype turned up a few times. The chain links TRBV5-1 to TRBJ2-2, with 8 bases matching TRBD1. The CDR3 runs 14 residues. V gave up 0 bases and J gave up 6 bases; unmatched junction bases: 1. The germline CDR1 and CDR2 sequences are SGHRS and YFSETQ. The CDR3, as DNA: TGCGCCAGCAGCTTGGCGACAGGGGCCGGGGAGCTGTTTTTT. It specifies CASSLATGAGELFF. The whole variable domain, remainder taken from reference TRBV5-1 and TRBJ2-2, is KAGVTQTPRYLIKTRGQQVTLSCSPISGHRSVSWYQQTPGQGLQFLFEYFSETQRNKGNFPGRFSGRQFSNSRSEMNVSTLELGDSALYLCASSLATGAGELFFGEGSRLTVL.

This clonotype came up many times. The genes are TRBV7-9 and TRBJ2-1, with D perhaps TRBD2 (6 bases). CDR1 is SEHNR, CDR2 FQNEAQ, per germline (reference sequence). The CDR3 runs to 17 residues. V was pared by 6 bases and J by 0 bases, with 18 bases between. CDR3 residues: CASSPMEGRGSYNEQFF. The CDR3 DNA follows: TGTGCCAGCAGTCCAATGGAGGGCCGGGGCTCCTACAATGAGCAGTTCTTC.

This clonotype has ten or more counts. This chain joins TRBV5-1 and TRBJ2-7; D not certain. V lost 4 bases and J lost 3, with 11 bases in between. CDR3 length: 13 amino acids. Germline assignment: CDR1 SGHRS and CDR2 YFSETQ. The CDR3 bases are TGCGCCAGCAGCGTAACCCACGACTACGAGCAGTACTTC. As protein: CASSVTHDYEQYF.